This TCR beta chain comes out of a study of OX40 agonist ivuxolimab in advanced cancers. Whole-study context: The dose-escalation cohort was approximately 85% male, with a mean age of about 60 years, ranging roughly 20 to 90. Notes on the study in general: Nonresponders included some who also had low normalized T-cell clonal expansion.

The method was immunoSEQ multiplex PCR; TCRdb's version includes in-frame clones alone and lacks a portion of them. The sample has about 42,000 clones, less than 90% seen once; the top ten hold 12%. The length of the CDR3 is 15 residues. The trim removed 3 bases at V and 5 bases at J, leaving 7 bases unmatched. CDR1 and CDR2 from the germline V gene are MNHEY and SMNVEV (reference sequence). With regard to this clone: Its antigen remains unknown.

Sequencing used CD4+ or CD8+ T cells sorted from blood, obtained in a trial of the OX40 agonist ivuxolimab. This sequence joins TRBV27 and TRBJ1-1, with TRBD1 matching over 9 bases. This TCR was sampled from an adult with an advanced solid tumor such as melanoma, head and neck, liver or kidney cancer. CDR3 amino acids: CASSLKTGGGTEAFF. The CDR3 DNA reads TGTGCCAGCAGTTTGAAGACAGGGGGAGGGACTGAAGCTTTCTTT.